This note documents a single T cell receptor (beta chain) sequence. The data were taken from a study of blood T cell repertoires in COVID-19. Study-level background: Material from acute and convalescent COVID-19 was sourced from the United States, Italy and Spain.

Germline values: CDR1 GTSNPN, CDR2 SVGIG (reference sequence). There are 16 residues in the CDR3. V dropped 6 bases and J dropped 5 bases, with 25 bases sitting between them. Per the original methods: Counts of nucleated cells, estimated from reference gene primer amplification, were obtained. TCRdb keeps only in-frame clones here, not all; method: immunoSEQ multiplex PCR. That table furnishes V, J and clone size, whereas the DNA furnished D and trimming. The sample lists around 260,000 clones, around 86% occurring once. J is TRBJ1-2 and V is TRBV30; perhaps TRBD1 as D (6 bases). The material sequenced was peripheral blood. The sequence was collected from a woman aged 40 to 49 who had recovered from COVID-19. CDR3 amino acids: CACQGPISTGSYGYTF. In nucleotides, the CDR3 is TGTGCCTGCCAGGGGCCAATATCGACCGGATCATATGGCTACACCTTC. The variable domain in full, with the rest retrieved from reference TRBV30 and TRBJ1-2, is SQTIHQWPATLVQPVGSPLSLECTVEGTSNPNLYWYRQAAGRGLQLLFYSVGIGQISSEVPQNLSASRPQDRQFILSSKKLLLSDSGFYLCACQGPISTGSYGYTFGSGTRLTVV.